This TCR beta chain stems from a study of T cell responses to AZD1222 COVID-19 vaccine (dated by TCRdb to the early 2020s). Regarding the study in general: A total of 233 trial participants underwent TCR sequencing, of whom 207 received two doses of AZD1222 and about 25 received two doses of the MenACWY control vaccine. Trial participants were enrolled into age subgroups of 18-55, 56-69 and 70-plus years, which contained 148, 28 and 57 TCR-sequenced participants, respectively.

The CDR3 regions of human TCRbeta chains were analyzed by immunosequencing. The authors' pipeline ran thus. TCRs in the repertoires were compared against a reference library of SARS-CoV-2-specific TCRs that had been generated with the MIRA antigen-specificity platform. Breadth meant the fraction of unique TCRs that were SARS-CoV-2-associated, whereas depth meant the fraction of total T cells that were SARS-CoV-2-associated. Using the MIRA data, every spike-specific TCR was mapped to the spike region that the TCR reacted to and assigned to either a CD4 or a CD8 class. Log10-transformed breadth and depth values were compared by one-way ANOVA with Sidak's multiple comparisons tests. TCRdb holds this immuneACCESS table with in-frame rearrangements only. Some clones are missing; in checked studies, unresolved V genes explain under half, and the rest has no known cause. From that table come the V and J calls and clone size; the DNA was used to work out D and trimming. Recorded for this sample are more than 80,000 clones; over 75% of them occurred a single time. The ten largest clones represent about 3.4% of the sample.

Points on this clone: The specificity of this receptor is unknown. The record has no base qualities; no much larger clone is one base away.

Overall study outcomes, separate from this receptor: The 56-69-year group was small, and its depth increase did not reach significance, likely because of low power. Participants were mostly white British, with more females than males. The authors suggested clonal diversity may have been underestimated. A significant rise in spike-specific TCR breadth and depth was observed after two AZD1222 doses relative to day 0 and relative to MenACWY recipients. The vaccine-associated CD4 TCRs covered the entire spike protein, and the dominant responses fell in regions 160-218 and 743-854. Conclusions about previously exposed vaccinees are limited, since just 6 or 7 AZD1222 recipients were seropositive for SARS-CoV-2 at baseline. Because no samples from the day 14 peak response were available, repertoires could be characterized only after the peak T cell response. Reportedly, almost half of the unique spike-specific TCRs recognized epitopes lying outside the regions that are mutated in the B.1.351 and B.1.1.7 variants.

This specimen's time point label, per the study, means: about 28 days (+/-7) after the second vaccine dose. AZD1222 recipients with second doses at about 4 weeks or about 12 weeks were pooled, because spike-specific TCR depth and breadth did not differ between schedules. Vaccinee samples were obtained from the UK trials COV001 and COV002, which included a single-blind randomized controlled phase 2/3 trial of AZD1222 (ChAdOx1 nCoV-19) in healthy adults. For TCRbeta chain sequencing, PBMC samples were collected from trial participants at day 0 and at day 28 after the second dose. CDR1 is given as SGHRS and CDR2 as YFSETQ, both from the germline V gene. The V end loses 3 bases and the J end loses 2 bases, and a stretch of 8 bases separates them. From its cysteine to its phenylalanine, the CDR3 spans 14 amino acids. The DNA shown is the 42-base CDR3, in frame from base 1.

The chain uses TRBV5-1 and TRBJ1-4; the best D guess is TRBD1, with 5 bases matching. The TCR sequence derives from an adult who received the AZD1222 COVID-19 vaccine. This sample comprised peripheral blood, obtained 28 days after the second AZD1222 dose. Here the CDR3 is given as CASSWQGTNEKLFF. The nucleotide sequence reads as follows: TGCGCCAGCAGCTGGCAGGGCACTAATGAAAAACTGTTTTTT. Where the CDR3 stops, the reference TRBV5-1 and TRBJ1-4 genes take over; the full variable domain is KAGVTQTPRYLIKTRGQQVTLSCSPISGHRSVSWYQQTPGQGLQFLFEYFSETQRNKGNFPGRFSGRQFSNSRSEMNVSTLELGDSALYLCASSWQGTNEKLFFGSGTQLSVL.